The clone carrying this T cell receptor beta chain appeared many times. The data were obtained in a study of T cells in Graves' hyperthyroidism and ophthalmopathy. The source material, RNA transcripts, was used to amplify TCR beta CDR3 regions. HTBI primers were used for first-round RT-PCR of the TCR CDR3. TCRdb analysed the multiplex PCR reads with MiXCR anew, one entry per CDR3 protein. This sample yields roughly 640,000 distinct CDR3 sequences, of which more than 15% are seen a single time; roughly 3.4% belongs to the top ten. Diagnoses rested on clinical symptoms, serum thyroxine and TRAb, thyroid ultrasound and orbital computed tomography. Trimming cost V 3 bases and J 5 bases, with 16 bases left between them. The CDR3 spans 15 residues.

The receptor was derived from a woman aged 40 to 55 with Graves' ophthalmopathy. Sequenced: blood. J is TRBJ2-5 and V is TRBV12-3 or TRBV12-4; TRBD1 or TRBD2 may be the D gene (5 bases each). This chain's CDR3 is CASSFSFGARETQYF. The CDR3 nucleotides read TGTGCCAGCAGTTTCTCGTTCGGGGCACGTGAGACCCAGTACTTC.